This T cell receptor (beta chain) derives from a study of blood T cell repertoires in COVID-19. Study details: The study drew acute and convalescent COVID-19 samples from the United States, Italy and Spain. Nucleic acid was either cDNA or gDNA, and it came from T cells, B-cell-depleted T cells, or PBMCs.

This CDR3 spans 14 amino acids. Trimming cost V 7 bases and J 5 bases, with 17 bases left between them. In germline, CDR1 is LGHNT, CDR2 FRNRAP. This clone has only a few counts. Clones were sequenced by immunoSEQ multiplex PCR, and TCRdb holds only the in-frame ones, with some missing. The sample holds roughly 30,000 clones, about 80% seen once. Sequenced sample: peripheral blood. This TCR derives from a man aged 70 or older with active COVID-19. The rearrangement links TRBV12-5 to TRBJ1-1, with D perhaps matching TRBD1 (5 bases). The CDR3 coding sequence is TGTGCTAGTGATCTCCAGGGAATAGGAACTGAAGCTTTCTTT. It encodes CASDLQGIGTEAFF.